The present T cell receptor beta chain was sequenced within a study of regulatory T cells in long-lasting Graves disease. This clonotype was detected many times. What it recognizes is unknown. Stated time point: persistent/refractory GD, antithyroid drugs over 5 years with positive TRAb. The TCR library was prepared using RNA isolated from PBMCs. HTBI primers from iRepertoire and Arm-PCR of CDR3 regions yielded the TCR beta libraries. TCRdb recomputed calls from the multiplex PCR reads with MiXCR, one row per CDR3 protein. The table has more than 300,000 distinct CDR3 sequences, roughly 24% seen once; the top ten hold approximately 28%. The CDR3 extends over 14 amino acids. Trimming stripped 0 bases from V and 5 bases from J, with 10 bases between. Germline CDR1 reads MNHNY; CDR2 reads SVGAGI (reference sequence). Study-wide results and limits: Persistent Graves' patients possessed reduced TCR diversity relative to recently diagnosed ones. Preferential use of TRBV28, TRBJ1-2 and TRBJ2-5 was seen in persistent disease.

Sequenced material: peripheral blood mononuclear cells (PBMCs), taken when the disease was refractory, from a patient treated with antithyroid drugs. This clonotype originated in a middle-aged woman with Graves disease. This rearrangement joins TRBV6-6 to TRBJ2-5; D uncertain. The CDR3, as DNA: TGTGCCAGCAGTTACTCGTCCCCGGTGGAGACCCAGTACTTC. It encodes CASSYSSPVETQYF.